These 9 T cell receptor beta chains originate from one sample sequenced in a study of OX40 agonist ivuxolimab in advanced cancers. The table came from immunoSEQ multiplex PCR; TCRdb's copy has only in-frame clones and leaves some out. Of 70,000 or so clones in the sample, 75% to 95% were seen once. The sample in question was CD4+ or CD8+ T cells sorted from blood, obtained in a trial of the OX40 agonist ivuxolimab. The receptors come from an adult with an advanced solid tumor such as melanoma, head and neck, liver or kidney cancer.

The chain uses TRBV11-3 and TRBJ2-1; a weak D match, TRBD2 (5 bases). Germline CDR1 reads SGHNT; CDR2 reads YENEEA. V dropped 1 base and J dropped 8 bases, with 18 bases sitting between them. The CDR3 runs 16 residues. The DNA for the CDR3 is TGTGCCAGCAGCTTAGGGGCGGGCAGGAATGTCGATGAGCAGTTCTTC. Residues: CASSLGAGRNVDEQFF.

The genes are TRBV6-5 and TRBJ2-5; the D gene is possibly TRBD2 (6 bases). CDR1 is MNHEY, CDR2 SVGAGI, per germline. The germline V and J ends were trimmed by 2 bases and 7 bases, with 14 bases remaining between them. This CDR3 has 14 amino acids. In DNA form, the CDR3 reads TGTGCCAGCAGTTACCCGCGGGGAGTTGGGACCCAGTACTTC. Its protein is CASSYPRGVGTQYF.

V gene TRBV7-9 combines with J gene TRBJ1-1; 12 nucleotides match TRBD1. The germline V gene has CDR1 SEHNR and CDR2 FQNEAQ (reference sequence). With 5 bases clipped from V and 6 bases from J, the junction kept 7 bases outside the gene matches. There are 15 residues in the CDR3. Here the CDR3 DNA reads TGTGCCAGCAGCACATCGGGACAGGGGGCGGCTGAAGCTTTCTTT. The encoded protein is CASSTSGQGAAEAFF.

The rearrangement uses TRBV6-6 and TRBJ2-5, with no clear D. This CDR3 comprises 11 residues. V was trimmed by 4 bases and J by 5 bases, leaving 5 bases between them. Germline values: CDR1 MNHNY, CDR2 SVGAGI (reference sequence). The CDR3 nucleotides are TGTGCCAGCAGTTTTCGGGAGACCCAGTACTTC. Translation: CASSFRETQYF.

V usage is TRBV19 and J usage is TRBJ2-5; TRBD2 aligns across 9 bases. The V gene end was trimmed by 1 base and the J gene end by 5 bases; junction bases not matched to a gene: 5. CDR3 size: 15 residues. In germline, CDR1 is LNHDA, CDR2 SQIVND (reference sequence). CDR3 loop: CASSIGSGSYETQYF. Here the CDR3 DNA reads TGTGCCAGTAGTATAGGTAGCGGGAGTTACGAGACCCAGTACTTC.

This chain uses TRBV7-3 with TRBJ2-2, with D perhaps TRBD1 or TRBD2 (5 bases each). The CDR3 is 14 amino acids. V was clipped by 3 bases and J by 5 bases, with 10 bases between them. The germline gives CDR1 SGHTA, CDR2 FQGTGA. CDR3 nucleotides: TGTGCCAGCAGCTTTGGGACGGGGACCGGGGAGCTGTTTTTT. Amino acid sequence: CASSFGTGTGELFF.

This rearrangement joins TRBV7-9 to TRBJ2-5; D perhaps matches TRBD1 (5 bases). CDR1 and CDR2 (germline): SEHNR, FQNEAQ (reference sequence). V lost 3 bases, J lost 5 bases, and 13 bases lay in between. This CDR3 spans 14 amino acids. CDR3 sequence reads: CASSFSGARETQYF. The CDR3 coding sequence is TGTGCCAGCAGCTTCTCTGGGGCCAGGGAGACCCAGTACTTC.

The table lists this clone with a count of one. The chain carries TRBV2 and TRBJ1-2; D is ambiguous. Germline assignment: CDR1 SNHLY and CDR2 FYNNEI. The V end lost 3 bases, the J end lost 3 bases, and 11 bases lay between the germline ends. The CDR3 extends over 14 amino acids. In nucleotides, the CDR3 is TGTGCCAGCAGTGATGCCCAGGACGACTATGGCTACACCTTC. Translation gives CASSDAQDDYGYTF.

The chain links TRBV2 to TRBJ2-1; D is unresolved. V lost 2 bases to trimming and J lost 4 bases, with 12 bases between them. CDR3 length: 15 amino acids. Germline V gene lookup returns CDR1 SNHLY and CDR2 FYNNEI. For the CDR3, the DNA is TGTGCCAGCAGTGAAAGGGCAGGTGGGTACAATGAGCAGTTCTTC. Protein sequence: CASSERAGGYNEQFF. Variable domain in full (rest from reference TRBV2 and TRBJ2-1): EPEVTQTPSHQVTQMGQEVILRCVPISNHLYFYWYRQILGQKVEFLVSFYNNEISEKSEIFDDQFSVERPDGSNFTLKIRSTKLEDSAMYFCASSERAGGYNEQFFGPGTRLTVL.